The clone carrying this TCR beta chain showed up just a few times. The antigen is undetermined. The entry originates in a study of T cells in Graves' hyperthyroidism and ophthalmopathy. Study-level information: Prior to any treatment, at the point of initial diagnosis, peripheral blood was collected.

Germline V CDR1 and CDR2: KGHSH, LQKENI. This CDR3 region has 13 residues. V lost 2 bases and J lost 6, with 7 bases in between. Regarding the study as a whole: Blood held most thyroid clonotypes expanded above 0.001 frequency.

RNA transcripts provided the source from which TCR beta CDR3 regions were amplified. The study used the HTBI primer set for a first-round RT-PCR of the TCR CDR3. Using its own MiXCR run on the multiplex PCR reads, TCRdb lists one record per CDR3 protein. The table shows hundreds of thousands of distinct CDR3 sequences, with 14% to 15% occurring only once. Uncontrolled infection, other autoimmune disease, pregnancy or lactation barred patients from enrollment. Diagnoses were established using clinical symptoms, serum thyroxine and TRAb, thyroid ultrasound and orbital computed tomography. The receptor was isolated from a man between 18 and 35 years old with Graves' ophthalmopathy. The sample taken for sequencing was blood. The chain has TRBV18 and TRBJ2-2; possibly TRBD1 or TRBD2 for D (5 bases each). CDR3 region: CASSPTGPGELFF. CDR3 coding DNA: TGTGCCAGCTCACCAACGGGGCCCGGGGAGCTGTTTTTT.